This is a list of T cell receptor beta chains from one sample in a study of CD8 T cells in Susac syndrome. TCRdb redid the calling of the immunoSEQ multiplex PCR reads with MiXCR, one entry per CDR3 protein. The sample yields around 110,000 distinct CDR3 sequences, nearly 96% seen once. The sequenced sample was CD4+ T cells from PBMCs. These receptor sequences come from a human donor with Susac syndrome. Both conserved end residues are part of each CDR3. A D gene is named only where the DNA matches it firmly. Clone sizes are given selectively: once, few, many, or a class where the clone is expanded.

TRBV7-2	NA	TRBJ1-5	NA	CASSLTRNQPQHF	TGTGCCAGCAGCTTAACTCGCAATCAGCCCCAGCATTTT
TRBV7-3	TRBD1	TRBJ1-1	NA	CASSFAGGKNTEAFF	TGTGCCAGCAGCTTCGCAGGGGGCAAGAACACTGAAGCTTTCTTT
TRBV29-1	NA	TRBJ1-1	once	CSVVLGPGTEAFF	TGCAGCGTTGTATTGGGGCCGGGTACTGAAGCTTTCTTT
TRBV27	NA	TRBJ2-5	NA	CASSFVDDQETQYF	TGTGCCAGCAGTTTCGTTGACGACCAAGAGACCCAGTACTTC
TRBV5-1	TRBD2	TRBJ2-7	NA	CASSLAGGYYEQYF	TGCGCCAGCAGCTTGGCCGGGGGGTACTACGAGCAGTACTTC
TRBV27	TRBD1	TRBJ2-7	NA	CASGPTGENEQYF	TGTGCCAGCGGCCCGACAGGGGAGAACGAGCAGTACTTC
TRBV6-6	TRBD1	TRBJ2-2	NA	CASSFPGTGTTGELFF	TGTGCCAGCAGTTTCCCCGGGACAGGGACCACCGGGGAGCTGTTTTTT
TRBV5-4	TRBD2	TRBJ2-7	NA	CASSLKLMASGTHEQYF	TGTGCCAGCAGCTTGAAGTTGATGGCTAGCGGGACCCACGAGCAGTACTTC
TRBV20-1	NA	TRBJ2-1	NA	CSASHSDKNEQFF	TGCAGTGCTAGTCATTCTGATAAGAATGAGCAGTTCTTC
TRBV15	NA	TRBJ2-3	NA	CATSREGTPDTQYF	TGTGCCACCAGCAGAGAAGGGACTCCAGATACGCAGTATTTT
TRBV7-9	NA	TRBJ1-1	NA	CASSSVAGQNTEAFF	TGTGCCAGCAGTTCAGTGGCGGGGCAGAACACTGAAGCTTTCTTT
TRBV19	NA	TRBJ1-2	NA	CAIAGTLGDGYTF	TGTGCCATTGCCGGGACTTTGGGAGACGGCTACACCTTC
TRBV12-3/TRBV12-4	NA	TRBJ1-5	once	CASSPQGVTQHF	TGTGCCAGCAGTCCTCAGGGTGTGACCCAGCATTTT
TRBV28	NA	TRBJ2-1	NA	CASTGSGRLDEQFF	TGTGCCAGCACGGGTAGCGGCCGCCTTGATGAGCAGTTCTTC
TRBV5-1	TRBD2	TRBJ2-1	NA	CASSLDRAGNGEQFF	TGCGCCAGCAGCTTGGATCGAGCGGGGAACGGTGAGCAGTTCTTC
TRBV4-1	TRBD2	TRBJ2-5	NA	CASSQDGAGGRETQYF	TGCGCCAGCAGCCAAGACGGTGCGGGAGGGAGGGAGACCCAGTACTTC
TRBV27	NA	TRBJ2-7	once	CASSLSELAVQYF	TGTGCCAGCAGTTTATCCGAACTAGCTGTGCAGTACTTC
TRBV7-2	NA	TRBJ2-7	NA	CASSLIGQGEQYF	TGTGCCAGCAGCTTAATTGGGCAGGGCGAGCAGTACTTC
TRBV3-1	NA	TRBJ1-1	NA	CASSQGFQLHTEAFF	TGTGCCAGCAGCCAAGGGTTCCAATTACACACTGAAGCTTTCTTT
TRBV5-4	TRBD2	TRBJ2-1	NA	CASSPPGLAVYNEQFF	TGTGCCAGCAGCCCGCCGGGACTAGCGGTATACAATGAGCAGTTCTTC
TRBV10-3	NA	TRBJ1-1	NA	CAISFTGTEAFF	TGTGCCATCAGTTTCACGGGCACTGAAGCTTTCTTT
TRBV9	NA	TRBJ1-5	NA	CASSAERDQPQHF	TGTGCCAGCAGCGCCGAACGGGACCAGCCCCAGCATTTT
TRBV7-9	TRBD2	TRBJ2-3	NA	CASSLVAGGPADTQYF	TGTGCCAGCAGCTTAGTTGCGGGAGGCCCTGCTGATACGCAGTATTTT
TRBV3-1	NA	TRBJ1-1	NA	CASSRGGGTEAFF	TGTGCCAGCAGTCGAGGGGGGGGCACTGAAGCTTTCTTT
TRBV19	TRBD1	TRBJ1-5	NA	CASSGTGEGQPQHF	TGTGCCAGTTCTGGGACAGGGGAGGGTCAGCCCCAGCATTTT
TRBV7-8	NA	TRBJ1-5	NA	CASSSRQGQPQHF	TGTGCCAGCAGCAGTCGACAAGGCCAGCCCCAGCATTTT
TRBV30	TRBD2	TRBJ2-2	NA	CAWSGLAGQNTGELFF	TGTGCCTGGAGTGGACTAGCGGGACAGAACACCGGGGAGCTGTTTTTT
TRBV3-1	TRBD2	TRBJ2-3	NA	CASSLTSGGGTDTQYF	TGTGCCAGCAGCCTCACTAGCGGGGGAGGCACAGATACGCAGTATTTT
TRBV6-5	TRBD1	TRBJ2-3	NA	CASSYRGQSTDTQYF	TGTGCCAGCAGTTACAGGGGACAGAGCACAGATACGCAGTATTTT